Presented here are 15 T cell receptor beta chains from one specimen sequenced in a study of blood T cell repertoires in COVID-19. TCRdb's copy holds only in-frame clones and misses some; the assay was immunoSEQ multiplex PCR. The table records about 24,000 clones, roughly 89% of them present only once. Sample: peripheral blood. These receptors originate from a man in his 70s with COVID-19, enrolled during active disease.

The CDR3 DNA reads TGCAGTGCTAGAGACCCGGAGGGCTACACCTTC. Translation: CSARDPEGYTF. The V call is TRBV20-1, the J call TRBJ1-2; D call uncertain. The CDR3 contains 11 residues. Per germline, CDR1 DFQATT and CDR2 SNEGSKA (reference sequence). Trimming took off 0 bases at V and 8 bases at J, with 7 bases between the two ends.

This clone was detected a few times. The chain combines TRBV7-6 with TRBJ2-2; maybe TRBD2 (5 bases). Per germline, CDR1 SGHVS and CDR2 FNYEAQ. Trimming left V 4 bases short and J 5 bases short, with 23 bases between. The CDR3 has 18 residues. The CDR3 sequence is CASSSGGPLMAKTGELFF. Here the CDR3 DNA reads TGTGCCAGCAGCTCAGGAGGCCCTTTAATGGCCAAGACCGGGGAGCTGTTTTTT.

V usage is TRBV5-6 and J usage is TRBJ2-5; 9 positions match TRBD1. The CDR3 extends over 14 amino acids. V was pared by 7 bases and J by 5 bases, with 9 bases of the junction left unmatched. CDR1 and CDR2 (germline): SGHDT, YYEEEE. The CDR3 coding sequence is TGTGCCAGCTTAGAACAGGGGGCCGGGGAGACCCAGTACTTC. Translation: CASLEQGAGETQYF.

The chain employs TRBV4-1 and TRBJ2-7; 8 bases fit TRBD1. This CDR3 has 17 residues. Per the germline V gene, CDR1 is MGHRA and CDR2 is YSYEKL. Trimming removed 3 bases from V and 0 bases from J; junction bases left unmatched: 10. This chain's CDR3 is CASSHLRTGKSSYEQYF. The CDR3 coding sequence is TGCGCCAGCAGCCATCTCAGGACAGGGAAGAGCTCCTACGAGCAGTACTTC.

The J gene is TRBJ1-5, the V gene TRBV30; 9 bases line up with TRBD1. The CDR3 totals 15 residues. J was trimmed by 1 base and V by 3 bases; bases with no gene match: 4. Germline-derived CDR1 and CDR2 are GTSNPN and SVGIG (reference sequence). CDR3 loop: CAWSVGTGSNQPQHF. The CDR3 DNA is TGTGCCTGGAGCGTTGGGACAGGGAGCAATCAGCCCCAGCATTTT.

A word on this clone: One end of the junction does not line up with germline, which may come from a read error. The chain combines TRBV10-3 with TRBJ1-6, with D maybe TRBD1 (5 bases). CDR1 is ENHRY and CDR2 is SYGVKD in the germline V gene. CDR3 length: 12 amino acids. The chain's CDR3 is CAISDPPGRAHF. The CDR3, as DNA: TGTGCCATCAGTGACCCTCCCGGCAGGGCCCATTTT.

The CDR3 coding sequence is TGTGCCAGCAGAAGACTAGCGGGAGCCGTTTACGAGCAGTACTTC. Its translation: CASRRLAGAVYEQYF. The chain is built from TRBV2 and TRBJ2-7, with TRBD2 matching over 12 bases. The V gene's germline CDR1 is SNHLY and CDR2 FYNNEI. This CDR3 region has 15 residues. V was pared by 6 bases and J by 4 bases, with 7 bases of the junction left unmatched.

The chain combines TRBV5-8 with TRBJ2-7; TRBD2 might be the D (6 bases). Germline V CDR1 and CDR2: SGHTS, YDEGEE. The CDR3 is made up of 15 amino acids. Trimming took 4 bases from V and 4 from J, leaving 18 bases between them. CDR3 sequence: CASSRTGLSRYEQYF. DNA of the CDR3: TGTGCCAGCAGCCGCACGGGACTCTCACGTTACGAGCAGTACTTC.

The V gene is TRBV11-1, the J gene TRBJ1-2; 7 positions agree with TRBD1. Trimming cost V 3 bases and J 6 bases; bases outside gene matches: 13. The germline V gene has CDR1 SGHAT and CDR2 FQDESV (reference sequence). CDR3 length: 16 residues. CDR3 amino acids: CASSFGTEMFIDGYTF. CDR3 DNA sequence: TGTGCCAGCAGCTTTGGGACAGAAATGTTTATTGATGGCTACACCTTC.

The chain uses TRBV3-1 (or the pseudogene TRBV3-2) and TRBJ2-1; 7 bases are a match to TRBD2. V shed 1 base, J shed 7 bases, and the junction held 1 base outside the gene matches. From germline, CDR1 is LGHDT and CDR2 YNNKEL (reference sequence). CDR3 size: 13 residues. In DNA, the CDR3 is TGTGCCAGCAGCCAAGTTAGCGGGAATGAGCAGTTCTTC. This sequence encodes CASSQVSGNEQFF.

The chain combines TRBV6-2 or TRBV6-3 with TRBJ1-2; D remains ambiguous. V lost 6 bases, J lost 5 bases, and 31 bases lay in between. The CDR3 spans 19 residues. CDR1 and CDR2 from the germline V gene are MNHEY and SVGEGT. For the CDR3, the DNA is TGTGCCAGCAGCCCTATCTTCCCGCTGGGCCGCGGGGTCTGGTATGGCTACACCTTC. Translating it yields CASSPIFPLGRGVWYGYTF.

CDR3 in DNA: TGTGCCAGCAGCTCGGGACAGGGTGTAGCCAAAAACATTCAGTACTTC. It is translated as CASSSGQGVAKNIQYF. J is TRBJ2-4 and V is TRBV13, with TRBD1 matching 9 bases. Germline V gene sequence: CDR1 PRHDT, CDR2 FYEKMQ (reference sequence). V lost 4 bases, J lost 0 bases, and 4 bases stayed unmatched. The CDR3 spans 16 residues.

The chain employs TRBV15 and TRBJ2-5, with TRBD2 identical over 8 bases. Germline CDR1 is LNHNV and CDR2 is YYDKDF (reference sequence). Unmatched junction bases numbered 15, after V lost 4 bases and J lost 5 bases. The CDR3 is 17 amino acids. CDR3 sequence (DNA): TGTGCCACCAGCAACACAGCCGGGGGGGCCATAGGGGAGACCCAGTACTTC. Its translation: CATSNTAGGAIGETQYF. The entire variable domain, with the rest obtained from reference TRBV15 and TRBJ2-5, is as follows: DAMVIQNPRYQVTQFGKPVTLSCSQTLNHNVMYWYQQKSSQAPKLLFHYYDKDFNNEADTPDNFQSRRPNTSFCFLDIRSPGLGDTAMYLCATSNTAGGAIGETQYFGPGTRLLVL.

V and J are TRBV5-4 and TRBJ2-7, with D perhaps TRBD1 (6 bases). This CDR3 is 16 amino acids long. Per germline, CDR1 SGHNT and CDR2 YYREEE (reference sequence). V shed 4 bases and J shed 4 bases, with 21 bases lying between them. The CDR3 here is CASSPPRGPGEYEQYF. The CDR3 nucleotides are TGTGCCAGCAGCCCACCCCGTGGCCCAGGGGAGTACGAGCAGTACTTC. Based on the CDR3 plus reference TRBV5-4 and TRBJ2-7, the full variable domain is ETGVTQSPTHLIKTRGQQVTLRCSSQSGHNTVSWYQQALGQGPQFIFQYYREEENGRGNFPPRFSGLQFPNYSSELNVNALELDDSALYLCASSPPRGPGEYEQYFGPGTRLTVT.

The chain joins TRBV5-1 to TRBJ2-7; the D gene is possibly TRBD1 (6 bases). The CDR3 extends over 14 amino acids. V lost 3 bases, J lost 0 bases, and 10 bases lay in between. Germline V gene sequence: CDR1 SGHRS, CDR2 YFSETQ. The CDR3 DNA sequence: TGCGCCAGCAGCTGGGGGACAACCTCCTACGAGCAGTACTTC. This encodes CASSWGTTSYEQYF.